This TCR beta chain was sequenced during a study of blood T cell repertoires in COVID-19. Study summary: Specimens from acute and convalescent COVID-19 originated in the United States, Italy and Spain. PBMCs, B-cell-depleted T cells, or T cells provided the cDNA or gDNA that made up the material.

Authors' methods: From reference gene primer amplification, estimates of nucleated cell counts were derived. TCRdb's copy holds only in-frame clones and misses some; the assay was immunoSEQ multiplex PCR. D and trimming were read from the DNA, whereas the V and J calls and clone size are those reported in that table. Of just under 50,000 clones listed, around three quarters were seen once; the top ten hold about 25%. Sequenced: peripheral blood. This clonotype was sampled from a man between 65 and 79 years old with acute or convalescent COVID-19.

The CDR3 bases are TGTGCCAGCAGTTCGACAGCCCAAGAGACCCAGTACTTC. This codes for CASSSTAQETQYF. This rearrangement joins TRBV28 to TRBJ2-5; maybe TRBD1 (5 bases). The CDR3 is made up of 13 amino acids. The germline V and J ends were trimmed by 4 bases and 1 base, with 7 bases remaining between them. The V gene's germline CDR1 is MDHEN and CDR2 SYDVKM. Combining the CDR3 with reference TRBV28 and TRBJ2-5 gives the whole variable domain DVKVTQSSRYLVKRTGEKVFLECVQDMDHENMFWYRQDPGLGLRLIYFSYDVKMKEKGDIPEGYSVSREKKERFSLILESASTNQTSMYLCASSSTAQETQYFGPGTRLLVL.